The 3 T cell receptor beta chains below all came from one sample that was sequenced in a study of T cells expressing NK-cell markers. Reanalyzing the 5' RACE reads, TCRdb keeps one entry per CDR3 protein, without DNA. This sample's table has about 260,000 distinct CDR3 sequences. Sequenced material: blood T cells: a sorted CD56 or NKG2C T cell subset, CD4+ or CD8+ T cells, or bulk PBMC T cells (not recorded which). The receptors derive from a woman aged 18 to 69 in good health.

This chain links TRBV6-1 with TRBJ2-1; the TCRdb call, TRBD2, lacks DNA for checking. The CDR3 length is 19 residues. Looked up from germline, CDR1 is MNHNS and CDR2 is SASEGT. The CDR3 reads CASRPLGTSGRISYNEQFF.

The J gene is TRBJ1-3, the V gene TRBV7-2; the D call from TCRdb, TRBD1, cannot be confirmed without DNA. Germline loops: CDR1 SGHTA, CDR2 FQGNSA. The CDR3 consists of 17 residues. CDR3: CASSLVVYWGSGNTIYF. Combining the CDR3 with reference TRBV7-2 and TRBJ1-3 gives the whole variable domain GAGVSQSPSNKVTEKGKDVELRCDPISGHTALYWYRQSLGQGLEFLIYFQGNSAPDKSGLPSDRFSAERTGGSVSTLTIQRTQQEDSAVYLCASSLVVYWGSGNTIYFGEGSWLTVV.

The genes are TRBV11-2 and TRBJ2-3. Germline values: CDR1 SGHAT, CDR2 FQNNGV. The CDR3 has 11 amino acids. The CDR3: CASSFADTQYF.